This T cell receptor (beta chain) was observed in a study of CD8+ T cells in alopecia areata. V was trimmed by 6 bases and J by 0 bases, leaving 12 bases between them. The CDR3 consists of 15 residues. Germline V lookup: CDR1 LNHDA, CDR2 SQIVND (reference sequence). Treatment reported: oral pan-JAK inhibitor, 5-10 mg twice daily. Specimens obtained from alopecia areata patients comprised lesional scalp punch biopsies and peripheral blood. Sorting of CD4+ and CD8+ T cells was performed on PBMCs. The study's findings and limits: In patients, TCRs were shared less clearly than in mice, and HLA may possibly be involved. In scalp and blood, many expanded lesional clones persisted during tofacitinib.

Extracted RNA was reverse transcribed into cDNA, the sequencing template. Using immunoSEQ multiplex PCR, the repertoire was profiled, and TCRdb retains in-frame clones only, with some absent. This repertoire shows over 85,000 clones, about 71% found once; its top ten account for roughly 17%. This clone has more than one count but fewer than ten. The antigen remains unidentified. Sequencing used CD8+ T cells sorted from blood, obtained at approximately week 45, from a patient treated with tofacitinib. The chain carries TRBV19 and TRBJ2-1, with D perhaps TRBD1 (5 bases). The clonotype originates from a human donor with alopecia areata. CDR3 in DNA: TGTGCCAGTAGCCCGACAGAAAGCTCCTACAATGAGCAGTTCTTC. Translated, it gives CASSPTESSYNEQFF.